The rows below give T cell receptor beta chains drawn from one sample of a study of shared clonotypes between healthy human individuals. Libraries were prepared by immunoSEQ multiplex PCR; TCRdb keeps only in-frame clonotypes and omits some of them. The sample includes approximately 2,000,000 clones, about 90% seen only once; the top ten take 0.37%. Sequenced material: naive CD4+ T cells from PBMCs. Receptor source: a man aged 18 to 30 in good health. Some clones in this sample may be carry-over from other donors' samples. Each CDR3 is given with its conserved first and last residue. D genes are given only for firm matches. Size values are once, few and many counts, or a class for expanded clones, and some rows have none.

size	J	D	V	DNA	CDR3
NA	TRBJ2-7	TRBD2	TRBV28	TGTGCCAGCAGTCCCCACCGGGGGGGCAGGAACGAGCAGTACTTC	CASSPHRGGRNEQYF
NA	TRBJ2-7	TRBD1	TRBV11-2	TGTGCCAGCAGTCATCCGGGACAGGCCTACGAGCAGTACTTC	CASSHPGQAYEQYF
NA	TRBJ1-6	TRBD1	TRBV6-5	TGTGCCAGCAGTGGGACAGGGCGGAATTCACCCCTCCACTTT	CASSGTGRNSPLHF
once	TRBJ2-2	NA	TRBV11-2	TGTGCCAGCAGCTTCGGACCAACGAACACCGGGGAGCTGTTTTTT	CASSFGPTNTGELFF
NA	TRBJ2-5	NA	TRBV9	TGTGCCAGCAGCGCAGGACCGGGTGGGGAGACCCAGTACTTC	CASSAGPGGETQYF
NA	TRBJ2-1	TRBD2	TRBV16	TGTGCCAGCAGCCAATCAGCTAGCGGGTACAATGAGCAGTTCTTC	CASSQSASGYNEQFF
NA	TRBJ1-2	TRBD1	TRBV2	TGTGCCAGCAGTGAGACAGGGGGAAACTATGGCTACACCTTC	CASSETGGNYGYTF
NA	TRBJ1-2	NA	TRBV28	TGTGCCAGCAGTGTTGGGTCTAACTATGGCTACACCTTC	CASSVGSNYGYTF
NA	TRBJ2-1	NA	TRBV27	TGTGCCAGCAGCGCCCGCCCGAGGGCCTTAGGAACATTTAGCGTGTACAATGAGCAGTTCTTC	CASSARPRALGTFSVYNEQFF
NA	TRBJ1-3	NA	TRBV28	TGTGCCAGCAGTCCTTCGACAGGCTCTGGAAACACCATATATTTT	CASSPSTGSGNTIYF
NA	TRBJ2-3	TRBD2	TRBV6-1	TGTGCCAGCAGTGACCAGACACGGGGGGGCACAGATACGCAGTATTTT	CASSDQTRGGTDTQYF
once	TRBJ2-3	TRBD1	TRBV19	TGTGCCAGTCGGGACAGGGGGAAAGGGACAGATACGCAGTATTTT	CASRDRGKGTDTQYF
once	TRBJ2-5	NA	TRBV9	TGTGCCAGCAGCCACCAAGAGACCCAGTACTTC	CASSHQETQYF
NA	TRBJ2-5	TRBD2	TRBV30	TGTGCCTGGGGAGGACTAGCGGGAGTCCGGGAGACCCAGTACTTC	CAWGGLAGVRETQYF
NA	TRBJ1-1	NA	TRBV7-3	TGTGCCAGCAGCTTAACAGGCAGGAACACTGAAGCTTTCTTT	CASSLTGRNTEAFF
NA	TRBJ1-5	NA	TRBV28	TGTGCCAGCAGGTTCAGAAAGGGAAGGGGTAGCAATCAGCCCCAGCATTTT	CASRFRKGRGSNQPQHF
NA	TRBJ2-1	NA	TRBV7-8	TGTGCCAGCAGTGGAGAGGCAGCTTTTAGTATAGATGAGCAGTTCTTC	CASSGEAAFSIDEQFF
NA	TRBJ2-2	NA	TRBV7-7	TGTGCCAGCAGCCCTTATTTCGGACCCCTTGCGACGAACACCGGGGAGCTGTTTTTT	CASSPYFGPLATNTGELFF
NA	TRBJ1-5	NA	TRBV6-5	TGTGCCAGCAATAGCACGGACGGAAATCAGCCCCAGCATTTT	CASNSTDGNQPQHF
NA	TRBJ2-5	NA	TRBV25-1	TGTGCCAGCAGTGAGGGAGGCCAAGAGACCCAGTACTTC	CASSEGGQETQYF
NA	TRBJ2-1	NA	TRBV11-1	TGTGCCAGCAGCTTAGCCGTAGCCGGGACCCGAAACAATGAGCAGTTCTTC	CASSLAVAGTRNNEQFF
NA	TRBJ2-3	TRBD2	TRBV29-1	TGCAGCGCCGCCGGACTAGCGGACACAGATACGCAGTATTTT	CSAAGLADTDTQYF
once	TRBJ2-2	NA	TRBV5-5	TGTGCCAGCAGCTTGGGAAACCTGGCCGGGGAGCTGTTTTTT	CASSLGNLAGELFF
NA	TRBJ2-1	NA	TRBV5-1	TGCGCCAGCAGACTCGAAAGTTTGTCCTACAATGAGCAGTTCTTC	CASRLESLSYNEQFF
NA	TRBJ2-2	TRBD2	TRBV9	TGTGCCAGCAGCGCGTACCTCTCTAGCGGAAGCACCGGGGAGCTGTTTTTT	CASSAYLSSGSTGELFF
NA	TRBJ1-1	TRBD1	TRBV5-1	TGCGCCAGCAGCGCGGGACAGGGGGCTGGGGACACTGAAGCTTTCTTT	CASSAGQGAGDTEAFF
NA	TRBJ2-7	TRBD2	TRBV7-2	TGTGCCAGCAGCCCCCAAGCGGGACGGCACGAGCAGTACTTC	CASSPQAGRHEQYF
NA	TRBJ2-1	TRBD1	TRBV11-1	TGTGCCAGCATCCAGGACAGGGGGAACGTCTACAATGAGCAGTTCTTC	CASIQDRGNVYNEQFF
NA	TRBJ2-6	NA	TRBV10-3	TGTGCCATCAGTGCAGGGTCAGGTAGGGGGGCCAACGTCCTGACTTTC	CAISAGSGRGANVLTF
NA	TRBJ1-5	NA	TRBV28	TGTGCCAGCAGGAACAGGGTCGGTCAGCCCCAGCATTTT	CASRNRVGQPQHF
NA	TRBJ2-1	TRBD2	TRBV18	TGTGCCAGCTCACCTCTAGCGGGGCCCGCCTACAATGAGCAGTTCTTC	CASSPLAGPAYNEQFF
NA	TRBJ2-3	NA	TRBV7-2	TGTGCCAGCAGCTCCGGATCGACAGATACGCAGTATTTT	CASSSGSTDTQYF
NA	TRBJ2-5	NA	TRBV5-4	TGTGCCAGCAGCTTGGGGAGCCAAGAGACCCAGTACTTC	CASSLGSQETQYF
NA	TRBJ2-5	NA	TRBV28	TGTGCCAGCAGTTTTCCTTCCCAAGAGACCCAGTACTTC	CASSFPSQETQYF
once	TRBJ2-7	TRBD2	TRBV6-5	TGTGCCAGCAGACAACTAGCGGGAGCTCCCGAGCAGTACTTC	CASRQLAGAPEQYF
NA	TRBJ2-1	TRBD2	TRBV5-1	TGCGCCAGCAGCTTGTCACTAGCGGGCAATGAGCAGTTCTTC	CASSLSLAGNEQFF
NA	TRBJ2-1	TRBD2	TRBV5-1	TGCGCCAGCAGCCCAGGGACTAGCGGGAAGCAGTTCTTC	CASSPGTSGKQFF
NA	TRBJ2-4	NA	TRBV2	TGTGCCAGCAGTGTGCAGGGGATTTCGACCATTCAGTACTTC	CASSVQGISTIQYF
NA	TRBJ2-2	NA	TRBV18	TGTGCCAGCTCACCACTTTTAGTACGGCAGGGTGCAACCGGGGAGCTGTTTTTT	CASSPLLVRQGATGELFF
NA	TRBJ2-2	NA	TRBV28	TGTGCCAGCACCGATCAATCCTGGGGGCTCACCGGGGAGCTGTTTTTT	CASTDQSWGLTGELFF
NA	TRBJ2-7	TRBD2	TRBV6-4	TGTGCCAGCAGTGACGAGCTAGCGGGTGATGGGGACGAGCAGTACTTC	CASSDELAGDGDEQYF